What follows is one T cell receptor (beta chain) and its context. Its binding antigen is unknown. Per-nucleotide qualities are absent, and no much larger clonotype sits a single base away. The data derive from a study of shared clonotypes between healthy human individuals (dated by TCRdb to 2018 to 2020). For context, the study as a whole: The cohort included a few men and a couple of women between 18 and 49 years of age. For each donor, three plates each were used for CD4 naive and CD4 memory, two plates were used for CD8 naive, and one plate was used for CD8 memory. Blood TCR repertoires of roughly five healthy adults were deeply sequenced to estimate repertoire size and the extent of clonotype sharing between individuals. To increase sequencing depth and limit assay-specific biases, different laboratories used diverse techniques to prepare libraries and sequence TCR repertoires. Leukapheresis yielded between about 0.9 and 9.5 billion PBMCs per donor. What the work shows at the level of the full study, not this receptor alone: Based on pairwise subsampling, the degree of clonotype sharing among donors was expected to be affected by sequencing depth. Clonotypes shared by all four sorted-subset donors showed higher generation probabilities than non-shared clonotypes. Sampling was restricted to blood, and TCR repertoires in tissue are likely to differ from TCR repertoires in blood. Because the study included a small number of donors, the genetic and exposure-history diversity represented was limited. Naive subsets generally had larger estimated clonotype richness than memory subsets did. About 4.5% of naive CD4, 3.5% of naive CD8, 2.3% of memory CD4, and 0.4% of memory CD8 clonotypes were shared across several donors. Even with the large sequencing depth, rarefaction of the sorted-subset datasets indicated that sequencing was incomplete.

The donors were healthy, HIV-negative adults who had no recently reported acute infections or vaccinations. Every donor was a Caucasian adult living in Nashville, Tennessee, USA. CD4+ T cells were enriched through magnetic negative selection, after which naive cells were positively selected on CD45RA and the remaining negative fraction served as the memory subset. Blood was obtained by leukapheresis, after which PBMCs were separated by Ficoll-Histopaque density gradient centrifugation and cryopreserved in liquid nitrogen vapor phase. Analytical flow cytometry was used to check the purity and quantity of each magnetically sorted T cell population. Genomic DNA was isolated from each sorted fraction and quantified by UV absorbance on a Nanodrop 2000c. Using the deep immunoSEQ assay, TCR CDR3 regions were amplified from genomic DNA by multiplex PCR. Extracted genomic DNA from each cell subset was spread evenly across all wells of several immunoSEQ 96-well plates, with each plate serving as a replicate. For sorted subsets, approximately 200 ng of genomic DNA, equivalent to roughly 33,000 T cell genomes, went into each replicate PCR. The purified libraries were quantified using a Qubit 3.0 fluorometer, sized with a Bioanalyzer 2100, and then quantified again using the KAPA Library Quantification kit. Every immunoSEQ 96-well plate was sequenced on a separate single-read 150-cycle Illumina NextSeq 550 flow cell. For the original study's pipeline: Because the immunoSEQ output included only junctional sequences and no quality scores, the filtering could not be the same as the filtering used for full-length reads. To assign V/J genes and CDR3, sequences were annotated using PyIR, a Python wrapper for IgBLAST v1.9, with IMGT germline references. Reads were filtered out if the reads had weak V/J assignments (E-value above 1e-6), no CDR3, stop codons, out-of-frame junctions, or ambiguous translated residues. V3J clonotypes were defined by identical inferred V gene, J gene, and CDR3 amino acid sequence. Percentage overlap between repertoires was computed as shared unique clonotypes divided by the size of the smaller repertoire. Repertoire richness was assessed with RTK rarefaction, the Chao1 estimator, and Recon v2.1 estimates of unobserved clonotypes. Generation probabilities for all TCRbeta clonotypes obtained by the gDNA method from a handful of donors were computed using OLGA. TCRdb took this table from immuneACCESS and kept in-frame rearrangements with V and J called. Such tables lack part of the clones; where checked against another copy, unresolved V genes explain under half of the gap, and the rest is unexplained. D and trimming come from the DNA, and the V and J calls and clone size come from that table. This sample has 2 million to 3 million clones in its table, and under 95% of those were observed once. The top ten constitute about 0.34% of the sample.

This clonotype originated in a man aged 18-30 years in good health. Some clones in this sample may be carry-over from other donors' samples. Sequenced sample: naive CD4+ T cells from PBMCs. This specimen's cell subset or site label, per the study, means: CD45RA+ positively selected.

In nucleotide form, the sequence is TGCGCCAGCAGCTTGGTCATGGGTAGCGGGAGCCTCCTCAAAGGGGAGCTGTTTTTT. This translates into CASSLVMGSGSLLKGELFF. Recombination connected TRBV5-1 to TRBJ2-2; 9 bases in between match TRBD2. The CDR3, cysteine through phenylalanine, is 19 amino acids long. CDR3 DNA is the only sequence kept; it has 57 bases, read in frame from the first base. V loses 0 bases at its end and J loses 8 bases; junction bases beyond the gene matches: 17. The germline V gene sets CDR1 to SGHRS and CDR2 to YFSETQ.